A selection of T cell receptor beta chains follows, all from one sample in a study of shared clonotypes between healthy human individuals. Profiling relied on immunoSEQ multiplex PCR, and the TCRdb table lists in-frame clones only, not all of them. The repertoire consists of a few million clones, with around nine tenths occurring once and the leading ten covering roughly 0.13%. Sequencing used naive CD4+ T cells sorted from blood. These receptors originate from a man aged 18-30 years in good health. Both conserved end residues are part of each CDR3. A D gene is named only where the DNA matches it firmly. Clone size is not always given. Where it is, it says once, few, many or a class for expanded clones.

v_gene	abundance	len	d_gene	j_gene	CDR3aa	CDR3nt
TRBV6-4	.	15	.	TRBJ2-2	CASLIGKSNTGELFF	TGTGCCAGCCTGATCGGGAAGTCGAACACCGGGGAGCTGTTTTTT
TRBV15	.	18	.	TRBJ2-4	CATSRDLGGDLTGDIQYF	TGTGCCACCAGCAGAGATCTAGGAGGGGATTTAACGGGGGACATTCAGTACTTC
TRBV6-6	.	14	.	TRBJ2-2	CASSRDSYTGELFF	TGTGCCAGCAGCCGGGACTCATACACCGGGGAGCTGTTTTTT
TRBV7-4	.	18	TRBD2	TRBJ2-2	CASSLDPNGGRAPGELFF	TGTGCCAGCAGCTTAGACCCCAATGGCGGGAGGGCCCCCGGGGAGCTGTTTTTT
TRBV5-1	.	14	.	TRBJ1-2	CASSLQGSGYGYTF	TGCGCCAGCAGCTTGCAGGGATCAGGCTATGGCTACACCTTC
TRBV27	.	18	TRBD2	TRBJ2-5	CASSLLGTSGRARETQYF	TGTGCCAGCAGTTTACTGGGGACTAGCGGGAGGGCACGCGAGACCCAGTACTTC
TRBV11-2	.	15	.	TRBJ2-3	CASSFGGPGADTQYF	TGTGCCAGCAGCTTCGGCGGCCCGGGGGCAGATACGCAGTATTTT
TRBV5-1	.	15	TRBD1	TRBJ1-1	CASSLTTGARTEAFF	TGCGCCAGCAGCTTGACCACAGGGGCGCGCACTGAAGCTTTCTTT
TRBV5-4	.	16	TRBD1	TRBJ1-6	CASSGKQGGYYSPLHF	TGTGCCAGCAGCGGAAAACAGGGGGGGTATTATTCACCCCTCCACTTT
TRBV6-6	.	12	.	TRBJ1-2	CAVLRPEGGYTF	TGTGCCGTGTTGAGGCCCGAGGGTGGCTACACCTTC
TRBV6-6	.	16	TRBD1	TRBJ1-2	CASRDDSGGNIYGYTF	TGTGCCAGCAGGGACGATTCAGGGGGCAATATCTATGGCTACACCTTC
TRBV6-6	.	13	.	TRBJ1-5	CASGTVSNQPQHF	TGTGCCAGCGGAACGGTTAGCAATCAGCCCCAGCATTTT
TRBV2	.	17	TRBD1	TRBJ2-7	CASSEARSRDRVNEQYF	TGTGCCAGCAGTGAAGCTCGGTCGCGAGACAGGGTGAACGAGCAGTACTTC
TRBV11-2	few	13	.	TRBJ2-2	CASSFTSPGELFF	TGTGCCAGCAGCTTTACAAGCCCCGGGGAGCTGTTTTTT
TRBV19	.	15	TRBD1	TRBJ1-3	CASSNPPGQGNTIYF	TGTGCCAGCTCCAATCCTCCGGGACAGGGAAACACCATATATTTT
TRBV5-3	.	14	.	TRBJ1-5	CAMEGDTNNQPQHF	TGTGCCATGGAGGGGGACACCAACAATCAGCCCCAGCATTTT
TRBV11-2	.	18	TRBD1	TRBJ1-6	CASRPPGQALRFNSPLHF	TGTGCCAGCAGGCCGCCGGGACAGGCCTTAAGATTTAATTCACCCCTCCACTTT
TRBV11-2	.	16	.	TRBJ2-5	CASSLGAAGPQETQYF	TGTGCCAGCAGCTTAGGAGCGGCAGGGCCCCAAGAGACCCAGTACTTC
TRBV5-1	.	14	TRBD1	TRBJ2-5	CASSPRTGGETQYF	TGCGCCAGCAGCCCTCGGACAGGGGGAGAGACCCAGTACTTC
TRBV2	few	12	.	TRBJ1-1	CAGASSYTEAFF	TGTGCCGGAGCCTCCTCCTACACTGAAGCTTTCTTT
TRBV18	.	13	.	TRBJ1-2	CASSGSPNYGYTF	TGTGCCAGCTCAGGAAGCCCTAACTATGGCTACACCTTC
TRBV28	.	14	.	TRBJ2-7	CASSLVQRAYEQYF	TGTGCCAGCAGTTTAGTGCAACGGGCCTACGAGCAGTACTTC